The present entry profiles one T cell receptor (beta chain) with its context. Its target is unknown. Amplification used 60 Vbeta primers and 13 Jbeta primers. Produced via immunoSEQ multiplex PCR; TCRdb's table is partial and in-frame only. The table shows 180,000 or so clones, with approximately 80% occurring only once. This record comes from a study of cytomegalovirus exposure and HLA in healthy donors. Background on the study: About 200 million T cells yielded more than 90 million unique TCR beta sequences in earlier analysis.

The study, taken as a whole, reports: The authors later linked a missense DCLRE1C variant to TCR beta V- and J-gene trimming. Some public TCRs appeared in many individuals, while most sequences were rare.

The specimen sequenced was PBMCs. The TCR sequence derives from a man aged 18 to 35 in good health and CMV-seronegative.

The CDR3 loop is CASSFPGTDTQYF. The CDR3 bases are TGTGCCAGCAGCTTCCCGGGCACAGATACGCAGTATTTT. J is TRBJ2-3 and V is TRBV5-4, with D hard to call. V was cut by 2 bases and J by 1 base, with 5 bases left in between. Per the germline V gene, CDR1 is SGHNT and CDR2 is YYREEE (reference sequence). The CDR3 has 13 amino acids.